This TCR beta chain was captured in a study of blood T cell repertoires in COVID-19. Study at large: Acute and convalescent COVID-19 specimens originated in the United States, Italy and Spain.

In the original workflow: Scientists estimated how many nucleated cells there were by amplifying reference gene primers. Clones were sequenced by immunoSEQ multiplex PCR, and TCRdb holds only the in-frame ones, with some missing. V and J calls and clone size are copied from that table; D and trimming were computed from the DNA. The repertoire holds approximately 250,000 clones, with about 88% as singletons. The V end lost 3 bases, the J end lost 1 base, and 10 bases lay between the germline ends. CDR3 length equals 15 residues. The germline gives CDR1 MNHEY, CDR2 SVGAGI. This chain links TRBV6-5 with TRBJ1-3, with D hard to call. The material sequenced was peripheral blood. This TCR was recovered from a young man with active or convalescent COVID-19. DNA of the CDR3: TGTGCCAGCAGTTATGGGCAAGAATCTGGAAACACCATATATTTT. Its protein product is CASSYGQESGNTIYF.